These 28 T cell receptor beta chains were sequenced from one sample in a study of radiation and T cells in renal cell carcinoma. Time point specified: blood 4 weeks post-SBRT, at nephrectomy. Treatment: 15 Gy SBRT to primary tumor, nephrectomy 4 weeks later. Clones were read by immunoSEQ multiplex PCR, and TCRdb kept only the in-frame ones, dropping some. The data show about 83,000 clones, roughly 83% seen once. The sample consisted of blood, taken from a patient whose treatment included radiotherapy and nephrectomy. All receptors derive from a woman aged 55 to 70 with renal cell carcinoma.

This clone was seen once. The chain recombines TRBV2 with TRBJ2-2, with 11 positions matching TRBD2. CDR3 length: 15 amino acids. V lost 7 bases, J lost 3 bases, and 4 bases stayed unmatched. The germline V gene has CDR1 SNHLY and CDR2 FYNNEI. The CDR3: CASNLAGGDTGELFF. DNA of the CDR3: TGTGCCAGCAATTTAGCGGGAGGGGACACCGGGGAGCTGTTTTTT.

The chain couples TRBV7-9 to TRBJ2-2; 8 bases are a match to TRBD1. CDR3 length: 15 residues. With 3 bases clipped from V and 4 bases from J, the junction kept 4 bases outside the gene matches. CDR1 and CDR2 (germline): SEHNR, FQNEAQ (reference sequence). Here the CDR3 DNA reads TGTGCCAGCAGCTTCACCGGGACAGGCACCGGGGAGCTGTTTTTT. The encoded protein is CASSFTGTGTGELFF.

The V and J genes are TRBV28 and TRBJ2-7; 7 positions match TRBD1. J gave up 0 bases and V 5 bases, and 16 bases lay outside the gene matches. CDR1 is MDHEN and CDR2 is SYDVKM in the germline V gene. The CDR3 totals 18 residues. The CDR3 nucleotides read TGTGCCAGCAGTCCCCGTGCTCTCGGACAGGCTACCTCCTACGAGCAGTACTTC. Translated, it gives CASSPRALGQATSYEQYF.

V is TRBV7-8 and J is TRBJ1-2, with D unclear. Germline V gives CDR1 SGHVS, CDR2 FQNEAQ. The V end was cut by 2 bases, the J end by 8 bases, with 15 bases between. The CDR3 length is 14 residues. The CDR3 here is CASSLLVQARGYTF. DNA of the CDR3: TGTGCCAGCAGCTTATTAGTCCAGGCTCGGGGCTACACCTTC.

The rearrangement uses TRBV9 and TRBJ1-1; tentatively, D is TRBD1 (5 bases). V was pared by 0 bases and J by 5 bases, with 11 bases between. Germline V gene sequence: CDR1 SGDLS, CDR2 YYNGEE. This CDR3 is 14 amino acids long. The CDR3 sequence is CASSVGQGRTEAFF. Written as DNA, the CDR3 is TGTGCCAGCAGCGTAGGGCAGGGTCGGACTGAAGCTTTCTTT.

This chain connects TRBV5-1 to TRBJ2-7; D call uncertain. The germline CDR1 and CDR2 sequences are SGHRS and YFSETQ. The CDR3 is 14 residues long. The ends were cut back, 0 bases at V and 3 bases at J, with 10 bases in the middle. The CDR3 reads CASSLGRVSYEQYF. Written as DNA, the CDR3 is TGCGCCAGCAGCTTGGGTCGGGTCAGCTACGAGCAGTACTTC. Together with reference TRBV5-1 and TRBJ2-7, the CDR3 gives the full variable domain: KAGVTQTPRYLIKTRGQQVTLSCSPISGHRSVSWYQQTPGQGLQFLFEYFSETQRNKGNFPGRFSGRQFSNSRSEMNVSTLELGDSALYLCASSLGRVSYEQYFGPGTRLTVT.

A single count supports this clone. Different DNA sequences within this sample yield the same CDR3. For the CDR3, the DNA is TGTGCCAGCTCACCGTGGGCAGGGGAAGGCTACACCTTC. This gives the protein CASSPWAGEGYTF. The chain recombines TRBV18 with TRBJ1-2; weak D call: TRBD1 (6 bases). Germline-derived CDR1 and CDR2 are KGHSH and LQKENI. Trimming took off 3 bases at V and 8 bases at J, with 13 bases between the two ends. The CDR3 length is 13 residues. Supplemented by reference TRBV18 and TRBJ1-2, the full variable domain reads NAGVMQNPRHLVRRRGQEARLRCSPMKGHSHVYWYRQLPEEGLKFMVYLQKENIIDESGMPKERFSAEFPKEGPSILRIQQVVRGDSAAYFCASSPWAGEGYTFGSGTRLTVV.

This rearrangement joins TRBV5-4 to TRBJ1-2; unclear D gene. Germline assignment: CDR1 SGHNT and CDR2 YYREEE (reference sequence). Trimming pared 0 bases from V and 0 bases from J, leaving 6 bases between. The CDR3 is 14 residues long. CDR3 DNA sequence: TGTGCCAGCAGCTTGGTTCAGGCTAACTATGGCTACACCTTC. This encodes CASSLVQANYGYTF. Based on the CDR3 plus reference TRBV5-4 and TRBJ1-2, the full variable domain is ETGVTQSPTHLIKTRGQQVTLRCSSQSGHNTVSWYQQALGQGPQFIFQYYREEENGRGNFPPRFSGLQFPNYSSELNVNALELDDSALYLCASSLVQANYGYTFGSGTRLTVV.

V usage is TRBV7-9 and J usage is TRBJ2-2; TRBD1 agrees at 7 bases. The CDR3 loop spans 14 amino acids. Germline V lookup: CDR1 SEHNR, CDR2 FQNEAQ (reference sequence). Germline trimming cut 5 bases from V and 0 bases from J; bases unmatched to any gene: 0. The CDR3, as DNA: TGTGCCAGCAGCAGGGGGCCGAACACCGGGGAGCTGTTTTTT. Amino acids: CASSRGPNTGELFF.

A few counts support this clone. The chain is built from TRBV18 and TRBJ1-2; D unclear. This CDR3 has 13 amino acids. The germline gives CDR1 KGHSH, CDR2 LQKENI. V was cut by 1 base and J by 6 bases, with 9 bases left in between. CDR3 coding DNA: TGTGCCAGCTCACCACGCGGTAGTGATGGCTACACCTTC. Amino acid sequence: CASSPRGSDGYTF.

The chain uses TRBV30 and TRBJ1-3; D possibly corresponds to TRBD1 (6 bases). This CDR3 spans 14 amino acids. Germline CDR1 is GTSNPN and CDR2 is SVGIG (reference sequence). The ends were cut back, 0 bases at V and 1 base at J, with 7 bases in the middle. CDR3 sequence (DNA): TGTGCCTGGAGTGTAACAGGGTCTGGAAACACCATATATTTT. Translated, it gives CAWSVTGSGNTIYF.

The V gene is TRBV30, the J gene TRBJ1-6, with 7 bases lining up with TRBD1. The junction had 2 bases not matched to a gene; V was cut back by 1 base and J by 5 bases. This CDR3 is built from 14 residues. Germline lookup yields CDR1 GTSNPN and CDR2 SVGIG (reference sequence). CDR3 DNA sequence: TGTGCCTGGAGTGCCGGACAGGATAATTCACCCCTCCACTTT. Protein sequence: CAWSAGQDNSPLHF.

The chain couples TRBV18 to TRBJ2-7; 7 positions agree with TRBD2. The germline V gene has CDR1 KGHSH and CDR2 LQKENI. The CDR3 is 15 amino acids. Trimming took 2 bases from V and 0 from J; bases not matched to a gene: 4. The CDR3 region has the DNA TGTGCCAGCTCACCAAGCGGGGCGAGCTCCTACGAGCAGTACTTC. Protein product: CASSPSGASSYEQYF.

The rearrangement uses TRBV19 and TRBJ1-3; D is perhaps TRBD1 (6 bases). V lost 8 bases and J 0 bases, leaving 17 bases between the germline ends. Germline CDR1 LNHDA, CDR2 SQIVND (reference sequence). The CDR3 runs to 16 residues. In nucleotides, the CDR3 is TGTGCCAGTGTTGGGGGCGGATTTAGCTCTGGAAACACCATATATTTT. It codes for CASVGGGFSSGNTIYF.

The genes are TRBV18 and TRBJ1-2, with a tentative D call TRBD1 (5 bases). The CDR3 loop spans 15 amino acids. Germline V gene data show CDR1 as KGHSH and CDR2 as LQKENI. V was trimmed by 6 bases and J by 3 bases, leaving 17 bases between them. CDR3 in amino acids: CASSLALRGDYGYTF. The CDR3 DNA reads TGTGCCAGCTCTCTCGCCCTAAGGGGAGACTATGGCTACACCTTC.

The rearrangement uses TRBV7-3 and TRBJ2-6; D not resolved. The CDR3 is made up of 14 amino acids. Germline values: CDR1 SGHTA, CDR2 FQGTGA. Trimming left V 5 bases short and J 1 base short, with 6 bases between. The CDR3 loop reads CASSPVSGANVLTF. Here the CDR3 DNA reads TGTGCCAGCAGCCCCGTATCTGGGGCCAACGTCCTGACTTTC.

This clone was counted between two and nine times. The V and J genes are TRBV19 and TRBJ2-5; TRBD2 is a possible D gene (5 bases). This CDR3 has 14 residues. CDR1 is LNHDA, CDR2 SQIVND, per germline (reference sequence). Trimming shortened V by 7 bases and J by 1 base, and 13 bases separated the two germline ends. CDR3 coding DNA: TGTGCCAGTAACGATGGAGGATCCCAAGAGACCCAGTACTTC. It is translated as CASNDGGSQETQYF.

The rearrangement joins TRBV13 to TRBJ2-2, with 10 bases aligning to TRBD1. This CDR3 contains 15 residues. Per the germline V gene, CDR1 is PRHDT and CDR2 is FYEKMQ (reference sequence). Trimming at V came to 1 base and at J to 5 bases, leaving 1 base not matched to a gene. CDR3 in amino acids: CASSLEGQGTGELFF. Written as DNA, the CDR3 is TGTGCCAGCAGCTTAGAGGGACAGGGGACCGGGGAGCTGTTTTTT. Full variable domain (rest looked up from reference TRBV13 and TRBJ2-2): AAGVIQSPRHLIKEKRETATLKCYPIPRHDTVYWYQQGPGQDPQFLISFYEKMQSDKGSIPDRFSAQQFSDYHSELNMSSLELGDSALYFCASSLEGQGTGELFFGEGSRLTVL.

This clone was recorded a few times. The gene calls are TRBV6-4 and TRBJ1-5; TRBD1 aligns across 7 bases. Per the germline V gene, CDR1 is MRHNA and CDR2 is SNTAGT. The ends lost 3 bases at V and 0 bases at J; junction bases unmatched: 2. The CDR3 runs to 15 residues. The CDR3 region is CASSEGGDSNQPQHF. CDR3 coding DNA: TGTGCCAGCAGTGAAGGGGGCGATAGCAATCAGCCCCAGCATTTT.

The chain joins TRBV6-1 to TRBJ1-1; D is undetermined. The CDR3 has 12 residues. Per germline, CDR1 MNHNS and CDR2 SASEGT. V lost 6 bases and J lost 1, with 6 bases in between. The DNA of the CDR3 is TGTGCCAGCAGGGAGGGGAACACTGAAGCTTTCTTT. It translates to CASREGNTEAFF.

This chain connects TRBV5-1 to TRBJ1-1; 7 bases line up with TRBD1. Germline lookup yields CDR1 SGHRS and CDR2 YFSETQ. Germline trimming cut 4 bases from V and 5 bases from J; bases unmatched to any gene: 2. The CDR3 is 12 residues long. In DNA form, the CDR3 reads TGCGCCAGCAGCGCACAGGGGACTGAAGCTTTCTTT. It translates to CASSAQGTEAFF.

DNA for the CDR3: TGTGCCAGCAGCTTAGCGGGGGGGGCTTACAATGAGCAGTTCTTC. Protein: CASSLAGGAYNEQFF. The chain joins TRBV7-2 to TRBJ2-1, with a possible D match to TRBD2 (7 bases). With 0 bases removed from V and 4 bases from J, the gap between germline ends came to 10 bases. This CDR3 comprises 15 residues. Germline V gene data show CDR1 as SGHTA and CDR2 as FQGNSA.

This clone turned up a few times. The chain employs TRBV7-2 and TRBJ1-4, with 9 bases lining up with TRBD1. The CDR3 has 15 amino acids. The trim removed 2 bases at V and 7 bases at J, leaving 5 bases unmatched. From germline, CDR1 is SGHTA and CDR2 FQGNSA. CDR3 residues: CASSLWGQGGEKLFF. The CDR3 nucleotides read TGTGCCAGCAGCTTATGGGGACAGGGAGGTGAAAAACTGTTTTTT.

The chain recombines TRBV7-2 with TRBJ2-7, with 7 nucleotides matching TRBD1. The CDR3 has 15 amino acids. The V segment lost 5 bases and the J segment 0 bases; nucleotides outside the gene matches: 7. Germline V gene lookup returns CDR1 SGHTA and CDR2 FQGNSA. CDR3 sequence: CASSPSRDSSYEQYF. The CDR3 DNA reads TGTGCCAGCAGCCCCTCCCGGGACAGCTCCTACGAGCAGTACTTC. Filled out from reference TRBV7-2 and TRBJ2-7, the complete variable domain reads GAGVSQSPSNKVTEKGKDVELRCDPISGHTALYWYRQSLGQGLEFLIYFQGNSAPDKSGLPSDRFSAERTGGSVSTLTIQRTQQEDSAVYLCASSPSRDSSYEQYFGPGTRLTVT.

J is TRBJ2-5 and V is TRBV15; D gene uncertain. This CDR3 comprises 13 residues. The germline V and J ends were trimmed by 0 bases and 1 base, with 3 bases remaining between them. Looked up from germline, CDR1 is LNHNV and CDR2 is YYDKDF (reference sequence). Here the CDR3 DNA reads TGTGCCACCAGCAGAGATCTCCAAGAGACCCAGTACTTC. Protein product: CATSRDLQETQYF.

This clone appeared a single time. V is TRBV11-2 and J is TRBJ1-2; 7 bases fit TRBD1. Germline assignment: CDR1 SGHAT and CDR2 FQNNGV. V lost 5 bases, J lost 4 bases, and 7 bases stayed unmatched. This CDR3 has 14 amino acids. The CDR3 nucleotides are TGTGCCAGCAGCCCCTTACGGGACAGCTATGGCTACACCTTC. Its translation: CASSPLRDSYGYTF.

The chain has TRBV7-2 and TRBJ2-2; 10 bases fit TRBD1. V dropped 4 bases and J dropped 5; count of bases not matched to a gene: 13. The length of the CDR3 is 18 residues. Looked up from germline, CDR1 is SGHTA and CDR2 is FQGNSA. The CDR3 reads CASSWGTGVRSWTGELFF. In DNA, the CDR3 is TGTGCCAGCAGCTGGGGGACAGGGGTGCGTTCGTGGACCGGGGAGCTGTTTTTT.

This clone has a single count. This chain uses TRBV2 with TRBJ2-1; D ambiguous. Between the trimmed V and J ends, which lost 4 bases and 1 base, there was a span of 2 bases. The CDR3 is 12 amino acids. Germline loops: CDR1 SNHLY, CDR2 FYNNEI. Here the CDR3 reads CASSASYNEQFF. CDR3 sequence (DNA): TGTGCCAGCAGTGCTTCCTACAATGAGCAGTTCTTC.